The present T cell receptor (beta chain) was sequenced within a study of blood T cell repertoires in COVID-19. Overall study context: Samples came from the United States, Italy and Spain, spanning acute and convalescent COVID-19. T cells, B-cell-depleted T cells, or PBMCs supplied cDNA or gDNA.

V gave up 4 bases and J gave up 4 bases; unmatched junction bases: 6. The germline CDR1 and CDR2 sequences are MNHEY and SVGAGI. The CDR3 extends over 15 amino acids. Authors' analysis steps: Amplification from reference gene primers served as the basis for estimated nucleated cell counts. Sequencing used immunoSEQ multiplex PCR; TCRdb keeps in-frame clones, though not all of them. Clonal size and the V and J genes are those of that table, whereas D and trimming came from the DNA. The data contain about 220,000 clones, approximately 84% of them singletons. This clonotype was obtained from a woman aged 30 to 39 who had recovered from COVID-19. Material: peripheral blood. V usage is TRBV6-5 and J usage is TRBJ2-3, with 9 bases matching TRBD2. DNA of the CDR3: TGTGCCAGCAGTTTCGTAGCGGGGGTGTCAGATACGCAGTATTTT. It specifies CASSFVAGVSDTQYF.